This T cell receptor beta chain was retrieved from a study of blood T cell repertoires in COVID-19. Overall study context: From the United States, Italy and Spain came samples of acute and convalescent COVID-19. The cDNA or gDNA used as material had been derived from T cells, B-cell-depleted T cells, or PBMCs.

Original data processing: Reference gene primer amplification gave estimated nucleated cell counts. Repertoires were generated with immunoSEQ multiplex PCR, while TCRdb's copy carries only in-frame clones and drops some. The V and J calls and clone size are taken from that table; D and trimming were inferred from the DNA. The repertoire holds about 66,000 clones, with approximately 86% as singletons. The CDR3 runs 15 residues. Germline loops: CDR1 LNHDA, CDR2 SQIVND (reference sequence). V dropped 5 bases and J dropped 4; count of bases not matched to a gene: 8. The receptor was derived from a man over 45 with active COVID-19. V is TRBV19 and J is TRBJ2-3; 8 bases are shared with TRBD2. The sample was peripheral blood. The CDR3 loop reads CASSLRGGPADTQYF. As DNA, the CDR3 is TGTGCCAGTAGTCTCCGGGGGGGGCCCGCAGATACGCAGTATTTT.